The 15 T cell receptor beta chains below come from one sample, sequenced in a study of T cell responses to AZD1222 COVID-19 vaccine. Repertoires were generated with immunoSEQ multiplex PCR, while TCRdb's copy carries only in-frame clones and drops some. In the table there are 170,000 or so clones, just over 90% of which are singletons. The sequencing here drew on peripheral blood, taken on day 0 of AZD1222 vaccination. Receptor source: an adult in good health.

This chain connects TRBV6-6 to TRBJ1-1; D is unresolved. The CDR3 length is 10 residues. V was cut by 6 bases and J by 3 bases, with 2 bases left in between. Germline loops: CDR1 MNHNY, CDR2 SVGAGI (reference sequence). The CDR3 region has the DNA TGTGCCAGCAGCTACACTGAAGCTTTCTTT. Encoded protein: CASSYTEAFF.

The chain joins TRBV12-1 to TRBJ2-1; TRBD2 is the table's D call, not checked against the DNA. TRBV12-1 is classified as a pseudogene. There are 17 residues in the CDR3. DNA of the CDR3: TGTGCCAGCAGCCCTAGACTAGCGGGGCCATCTTACAATGAGCAGTTCTTC. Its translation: CASSPRLAGPSYNEQFF.

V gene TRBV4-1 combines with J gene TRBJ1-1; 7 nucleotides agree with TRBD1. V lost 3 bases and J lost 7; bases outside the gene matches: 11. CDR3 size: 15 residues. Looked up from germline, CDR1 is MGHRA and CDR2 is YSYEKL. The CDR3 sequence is CASSHQTGSNGEAFF. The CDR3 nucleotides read TGCGCCAGCAGCCATCAGACAGGGAGTAATGGTGAAGCTTTCTTT.

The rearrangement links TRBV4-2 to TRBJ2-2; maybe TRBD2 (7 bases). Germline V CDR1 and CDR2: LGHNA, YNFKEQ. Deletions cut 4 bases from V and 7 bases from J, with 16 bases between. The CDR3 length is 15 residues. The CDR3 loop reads CASSPSGGQGGELFF. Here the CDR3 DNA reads TGTGCCAGCAGCCCTTCCGGGGGGCAGGGCGGGGAGCTGTTTTTT.

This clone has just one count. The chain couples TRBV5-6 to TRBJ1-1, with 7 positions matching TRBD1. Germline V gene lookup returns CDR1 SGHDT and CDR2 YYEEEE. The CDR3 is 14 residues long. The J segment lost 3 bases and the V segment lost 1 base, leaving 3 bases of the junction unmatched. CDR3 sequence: CASSLIGGYTEAFF. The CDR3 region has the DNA TGTGCCAGCAGCTTGATAGGGGGCTACACTGAAGCTTTCTTT.

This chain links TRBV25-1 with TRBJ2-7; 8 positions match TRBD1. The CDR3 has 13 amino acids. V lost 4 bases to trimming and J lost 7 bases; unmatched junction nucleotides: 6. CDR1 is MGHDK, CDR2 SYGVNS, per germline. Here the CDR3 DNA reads TGTGCCAGCAGTGGACAGGGGTCCGCTGAGCAGTACTTC. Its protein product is CASSGQGSAEQYF.

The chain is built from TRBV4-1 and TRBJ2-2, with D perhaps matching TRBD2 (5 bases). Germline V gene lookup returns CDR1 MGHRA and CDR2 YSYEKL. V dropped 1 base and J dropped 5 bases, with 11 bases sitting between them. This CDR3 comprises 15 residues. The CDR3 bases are TGCGCCAGCAGCCAAGTAAGCGGTTTGACCGGGGAGCTGTTTTTT. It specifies CASSQVSGLTGELFF.

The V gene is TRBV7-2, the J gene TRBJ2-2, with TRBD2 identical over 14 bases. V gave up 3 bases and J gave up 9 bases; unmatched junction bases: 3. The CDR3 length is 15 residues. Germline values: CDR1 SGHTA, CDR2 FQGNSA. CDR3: CASSFGTSGGRELFF. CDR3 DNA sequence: TGTGCCAGCAGCTTCGGGACTAGCGGGGGCCGGGAGCTGTTTTTT.

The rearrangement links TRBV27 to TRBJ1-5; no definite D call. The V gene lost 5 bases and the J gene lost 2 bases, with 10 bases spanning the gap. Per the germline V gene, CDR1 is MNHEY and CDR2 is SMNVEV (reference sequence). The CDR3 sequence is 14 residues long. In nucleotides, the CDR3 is TGTGCCAGCAGTGTAGGTTGGCGCAATCAGCCCCAGCATTTT. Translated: CASSVGWRNQPQHF.

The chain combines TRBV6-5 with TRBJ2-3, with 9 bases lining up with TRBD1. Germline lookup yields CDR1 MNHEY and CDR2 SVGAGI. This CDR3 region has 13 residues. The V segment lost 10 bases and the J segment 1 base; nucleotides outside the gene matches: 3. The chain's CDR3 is CATRDRGTDTQYF. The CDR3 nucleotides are TGTGCCACTCGGGACAGGGGCACAGATACGCAGTATTTT.

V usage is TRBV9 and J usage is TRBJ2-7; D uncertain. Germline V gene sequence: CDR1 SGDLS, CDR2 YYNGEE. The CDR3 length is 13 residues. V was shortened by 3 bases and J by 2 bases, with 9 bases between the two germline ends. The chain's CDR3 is CASSARQPYEQYF. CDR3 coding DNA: TGTGCCAGCAGCGCCAGGCAACCCTACGAGCAGTACTTC.

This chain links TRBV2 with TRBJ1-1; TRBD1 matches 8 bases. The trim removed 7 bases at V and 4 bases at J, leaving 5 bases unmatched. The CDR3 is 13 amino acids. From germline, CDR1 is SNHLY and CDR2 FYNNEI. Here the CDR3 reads CASKVDRGTEAFF. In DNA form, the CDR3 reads TGTGCCAGCAAGGTTGACAGGGGCACTGAAGCTTTCTTT.

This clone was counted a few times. CDR3 nucleotide sequence: TGTGCTGCGCAGGGGGCTGCTGGGGCCAACGTCCTGACTTTC. It specifies CAAQGAAGANVLTF. The J gene is TRBJ2-6, the V gene TRBV7-8; TRBD1 matches at 8 bases. The CDR3 has 14 amino acids. The germline CDR1 and CDR2 sequences are SGHVS and FQNEAQ.

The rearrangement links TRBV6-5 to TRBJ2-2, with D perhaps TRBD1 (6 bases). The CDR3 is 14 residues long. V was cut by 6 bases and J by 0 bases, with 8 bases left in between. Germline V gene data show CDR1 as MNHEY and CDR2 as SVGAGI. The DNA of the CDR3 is TGTGCCAGCAGGGGGACATCGAACACCGGGGAGCTGTTTTTT. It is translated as CASRGTSNTGELFF.

The CDR3 here is CASSQGGEGHGIQYF. CDR3 bases: TGCGCCAGCAGCCAGGGGGGGGAAGGGCACGGCATTCAGTACTTC. V usage is TRBV4-3 and J usage is TRBJ2-4; 7 nucleotides line up with TRBD2. V gave up 3 bases and J gave up 9 bases; unmatched junction bases: 11. The CDR3 is 15 residues long. Germline CDR1 is LGHNA and CDR2 is YSLEER.